This TCR beta chain was identified during a study of human T cells and chemical hapten exposure. Germline V lookup: CDR1 KGHSH, CDR2 LQKENI. Trimming took 4 bases from V and 0 from J, leaving 16 bases between them. CDR3 length equals 16 residues. A single record per CDR3 protein comes from TCRdb applying MiXCR to the RACE reads. Found here are approximately 340,000 distinct CDR3 sequences, around 7% of them singletons; the top ten hold 7.5% to 8.5%. Time point specified: patch test 1, 2 weeks after DPC sensitization. Treatment given: therapeutic diphenylcyclopropenone sensitization with weekly scalp DPC.

V gene TRBV18 combines with J gene TRBJ2-7, with D uncertain. The receptor comes from a woman under 30 with alopecia areata. Some clones in this sample may be carry-over from other donors' samples. Material: whole blood, obtained in connection with sensitization to the hapten diphenylcyclopropenone (DPC). For the CDR3, the DNA is TGTGCCAGCTCACGAGGCTTCCGGTCCAGCTCCTACGAGCAGTACTTC. Translated: CASSRGFRSSSYEQYF.